The rows below give T cell receptor beta chains drawn from one sample of a study of graft-versus-host responses after intestinal transplantation. These receptors are not linked to any known antigen. Data came from immunoSEQ multiplex PCR; TCRdb stores just in-frame clones and leaves some out. Of some 48,000 clones in the sample, roughly 96% were seen once. Sequencing used unstimulated CD8+ T cells sorted from spleen or lymph node cells, obtained before transplant. These receptors all come from a human donor who was the organ donor for an intestinal transplant. Both conserved end residues are part of each CDR3. The D gene is left open where the match is weak. Size is omitted from some rows. Given values are once, few, many or a class for expanded clones.

D	V	size	J	CDR3	DNA
TRBD2	TRBV4-1	NA	TRBJ2-3	CASSLLAGSDDTQYF	TGCGCCAGCAGCCTACTAGCGGGAAGCGATGATACGCAGTATTTT
NA	TRBV2	NA	TRBJ1-1	CASSEGPNTEAFF	TGTGCCAGCAGTGAAGGTCCGAACACTGAAGCTTTCTTT
NA	TRBV5-1	NA	TRBJ1-2	CASSSTELANYGYTF	TGCGCCAGCAGTTCGACAGAGTTAGCTAACTATGGCTACACCTTC
NA	TRBV30	NA	TRBJ1-2	CAWSVPGGANYGYTF	TGTGCCTGGAGTGTACCCGGGGGCGCGAACTATGGCTACACCTTC
TRBD2	TRBV4-3	NA	TRBJ2-2	CASSQDWTRGGAYTGELFF	TGCGCCAGCAGCCAAGATTGGACTCGCGGGGGGGCCTACACCGGGGAGCTGTTTTTT
TRBD2	TRBV19	NA	TRBJ2-2	CASSMAGLASGELFF	TGTGCCAGTAGTATGGCGGGACTAGCGTCCGGGGAGCTGTTTTTT
TRBD2	TRBV11-2	NA	TRBJ2-3	CASSTSGGTDTQYF	TGTGCCAGCAGCACTAGCGGGGGCACAGATACGCAGTATTTT
NA	TRBV19	NA	TRBJ2-7	CASSMGGISYEQYF	TGTGCCAGTAGTATGGGCGGGATCTCCTACGAGCAGTACTTC
NA	TRBV6-4	NA	TRBJ2-7	CASSPTGSGEQYF	TGTGCCAGCAGTCCGACGGGGTCAGGGGAGCAGTACTTC
NA	TRBV10-2	NA	TRBJ2-2	CASRRDGGSIGELFF	TGCGCCAGCAGAAGGGATGGGGGGAGCATCGGGGAGCTGTTTTTT
TRBD1	TRBV19	NA	TRBJ1-1	CASSIRQGPTEAFF	TGTGCCAGTAGTATCCGACAGGGCCCGACTGAAGCTTTCTTT
NA	TRBV27	NA	TRBJ1-1	CASSTGEGLNTEAFF	TGTGCCAGCAGCACCGGAGAAGGGTTGAACACTGAAGCTTTCTTT
NA	TRBV7-9	NA	TRBJ1-2	CASSIEQQQGDGYTF	TGTGCCAGCAGTATCGAACAACAACAGGGAGATGGCTACACCTTC
TRBD1	TRBV7-9	once	TRBJ2-5	CASSLMDRMYQETQYF	TGTGCCAGCAGCTTGATGGACAGGATGTACCAAGAGACCCAGTACTTC
NA	TRBV19	NA	TRBJ1-1	CASSIIGQPNTEAFF	TGTGCCAGTAGTATCATCGGGCAGCCGAACACTGAAGCTTTCTTT
TRBD1	TRBV19	NA	TRBJ1-2	CASSPWTGANYGYTF	TGTGCCAGTAGCCCGTGGACAGGGGCCAACTATGGCTACACCTTC
TRBD1	TRBV7-9	NA	TRBJ1-2	CASSAPGQGYSNYGYTF	TGTGCCAGCAGCGCGCCGGGACAGGGTTACTCAAACTATGGCTACACCTTC
TRBD1	TRBV5-4	NA	TRBJ2-1	CASSETGISSYNEQFF	TGTGCCAGCAGCGAGACAGGGATCAGCTCCTACAATGAGCAGTTCTTC
NA	TRBV15	NA	TRBJ2-1	CATSRPAGPLGQFF	TGTGCCACCAGCCGCCCCGCAGGGCCCCTGGGACAGTTCTTC
TRBD2	TRBV2	NA	TRBJ2-5	CASSEFSGGLLQETQYF	TGTGCCAGCAGTGAATTTAGCGGGGGCCTACTCCAAGAGACCCAGTACTTC
NA	TRBV19	NA	TRBJ1-4	CASRLRGGNEKLFF	TGTGCCAGCCGCCTGAGGGGCGGGAATGAAAAACTGTTTTTT
NA	TRBV5-4	NA	TRBJ2-3	CASSADGSTTDTQYF	TGTGCCAGCAGCGCGGACGGGAGCACCACAGATACGCAGTATTTT
TRBD2	TRBV2	NA	TRBJ2-7	CASSEGLAGTTYEQYF	TGTGCCAGCAGCGAGGGACTAGCGGGGACCACCTACGAGCAGTACTTC
NA	TRBV29-1	NA	TRBJ1-2	CSGRDNYGYTF	TGCAGCGGCCGGGACAACTATGGCTACACCTTC
NA	TRBV30	NA	TRBJ1-5	CAWSSGMGNQPQHF	TGTGCCTGGAGTTCAGGGATGGGCAATCAGCCCCAGCATTTT
NA	TRBV19	NA	TRBJ2-7	CASSTEGYSYEQYF	TGTGCCAGTAGTACTGAGGGGTACTCCTACGAGCAGTACTTC
NA	TRBV4-3	NA	TRBJ1-3	CASSQDRSDGSGNTIYF	TGCGCCAGCAGCCAAGATAGAAGTGACGGCTCTGGAAACACCATATATTTT
NA	TRBV14	NA	TRBJ2-7	CASSQGPQGRYEQYF	TGTGCCAGCAGCCAAGGACCCCAGGGTCGGTACGAGCAGTACTTC
NA	TRBV7-6	NA	TRBJ1-1	CASSLNQGGNAEAFF	TGTGCCAGCAGCTTAAATCAAGGTGGGAACGCTGAAGCTTTCTTT
NA	TRBV4-3	NA	TRBJ2-6	CASSHGSGANVLTF	TGCGCCAGCAGCCACGGCTCTGGGGCCAACGTCCTGACTTTC
NA	TRBV28	NA	TRBJ1-5	CASSARDIQFSGNQPQHF	TGTGCCAGCAGTGCCCGGGACATTCAATTTTCGGGCAATCAGCCCCAGCATTTT
NA	TRBV11-1	NA	TRBJ2-1	CASSLVIGQLYNEQFF	TGTGCCAGCAGCTTAGTAATTGGGCAGCTGTACAATGAGCAGTTCTTC
TRBD1	TRBV5-1	once	TRBJ2-7	CASSLARTGSYEQYF	TGCGCCAGCAGCTTGGCCCGGACAGGGTCCTACGAGCAGTACTTC
TRBD2	TRBV6-6	once	TRBJ2-3	CASSGSGAHTDTQYF	TGTGCCAGCAGTGGAAGCGGGGCTCACACAGATACGCAGTATTTT